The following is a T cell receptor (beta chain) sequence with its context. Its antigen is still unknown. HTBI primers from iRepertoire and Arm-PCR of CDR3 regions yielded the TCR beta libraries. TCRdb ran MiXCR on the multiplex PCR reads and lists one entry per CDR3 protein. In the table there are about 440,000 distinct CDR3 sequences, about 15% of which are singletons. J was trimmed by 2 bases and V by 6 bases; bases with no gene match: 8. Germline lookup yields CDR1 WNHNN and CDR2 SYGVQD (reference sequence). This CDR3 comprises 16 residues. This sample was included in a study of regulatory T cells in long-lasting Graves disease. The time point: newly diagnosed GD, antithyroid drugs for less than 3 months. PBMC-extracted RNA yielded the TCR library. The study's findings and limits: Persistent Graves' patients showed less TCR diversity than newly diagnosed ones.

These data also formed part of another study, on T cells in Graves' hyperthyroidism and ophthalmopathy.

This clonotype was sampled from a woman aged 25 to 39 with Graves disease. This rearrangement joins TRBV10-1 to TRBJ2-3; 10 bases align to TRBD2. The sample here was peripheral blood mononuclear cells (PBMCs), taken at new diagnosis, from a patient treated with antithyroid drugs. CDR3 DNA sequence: TGCGCCAGCAGCGGGGAGCTAGCGGGAGACACAGATACGCAGTATTTT. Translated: CASSGELAGDTDTQYF.